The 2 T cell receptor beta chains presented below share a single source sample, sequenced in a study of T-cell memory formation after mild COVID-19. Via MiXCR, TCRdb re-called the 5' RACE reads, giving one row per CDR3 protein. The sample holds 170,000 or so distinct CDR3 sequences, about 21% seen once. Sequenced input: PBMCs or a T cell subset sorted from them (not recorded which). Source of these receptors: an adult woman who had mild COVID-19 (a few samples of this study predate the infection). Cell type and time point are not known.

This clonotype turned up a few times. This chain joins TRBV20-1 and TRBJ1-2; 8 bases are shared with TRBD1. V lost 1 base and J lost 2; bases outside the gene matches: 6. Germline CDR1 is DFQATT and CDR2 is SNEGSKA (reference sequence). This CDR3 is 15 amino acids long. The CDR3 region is CSARALRTGNYGYTF. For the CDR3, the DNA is TGCAGTGCTAGAGCCCTCCGGACAGGGAACTATGGCTACACCTTC.

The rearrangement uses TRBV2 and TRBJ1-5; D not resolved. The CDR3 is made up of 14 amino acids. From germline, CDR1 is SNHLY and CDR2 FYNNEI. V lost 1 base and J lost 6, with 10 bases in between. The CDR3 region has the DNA TGTGCCAGCAGTGAAGTAAACACCGGTCAGCCCCAGCATTTT. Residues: CASSEVNTGQPQHF.